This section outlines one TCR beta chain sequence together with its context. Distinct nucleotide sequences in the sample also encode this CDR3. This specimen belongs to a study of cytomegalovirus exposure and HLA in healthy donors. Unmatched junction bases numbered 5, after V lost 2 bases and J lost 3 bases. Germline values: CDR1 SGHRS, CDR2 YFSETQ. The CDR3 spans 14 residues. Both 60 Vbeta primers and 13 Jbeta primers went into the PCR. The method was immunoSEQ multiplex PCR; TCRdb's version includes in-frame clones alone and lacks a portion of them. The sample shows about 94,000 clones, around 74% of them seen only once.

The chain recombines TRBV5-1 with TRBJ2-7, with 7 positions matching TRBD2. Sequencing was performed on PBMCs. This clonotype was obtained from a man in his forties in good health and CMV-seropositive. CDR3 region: CASSLETGGYEQYF. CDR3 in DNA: TGCGCCAGCAGCTTAGAAACGGGGGGCTACGAGCAGTACTTC. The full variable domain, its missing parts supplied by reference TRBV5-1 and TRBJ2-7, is KAGVTQTPRYLIKTRGQQVTLSCSPISGHRSVSWYQQTPGQGLQFLFEYFSETQRNKGNFPGRFSGRQFSNSRSEMNVSTLELGDSALYLCASSLETGGYEQYFGPGTRLTVT.